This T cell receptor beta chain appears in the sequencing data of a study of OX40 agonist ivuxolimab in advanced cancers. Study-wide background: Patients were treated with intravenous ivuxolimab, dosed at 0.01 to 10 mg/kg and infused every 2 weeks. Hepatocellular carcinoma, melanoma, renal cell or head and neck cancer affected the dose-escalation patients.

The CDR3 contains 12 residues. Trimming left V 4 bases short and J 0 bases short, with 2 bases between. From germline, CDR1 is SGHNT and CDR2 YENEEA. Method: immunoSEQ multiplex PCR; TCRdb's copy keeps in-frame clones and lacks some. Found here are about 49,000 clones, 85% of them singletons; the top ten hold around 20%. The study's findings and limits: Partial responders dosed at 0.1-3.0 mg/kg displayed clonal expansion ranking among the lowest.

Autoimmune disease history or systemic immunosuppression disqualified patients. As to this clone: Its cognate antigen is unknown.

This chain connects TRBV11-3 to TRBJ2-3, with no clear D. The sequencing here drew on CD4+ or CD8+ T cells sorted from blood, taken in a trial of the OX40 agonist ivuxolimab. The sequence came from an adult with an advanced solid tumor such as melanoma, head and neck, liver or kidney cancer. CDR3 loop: CASSYSTDTQYF. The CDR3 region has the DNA TGTGCCAGCAGCTATAGCACAGATACGCAGTATTTT.